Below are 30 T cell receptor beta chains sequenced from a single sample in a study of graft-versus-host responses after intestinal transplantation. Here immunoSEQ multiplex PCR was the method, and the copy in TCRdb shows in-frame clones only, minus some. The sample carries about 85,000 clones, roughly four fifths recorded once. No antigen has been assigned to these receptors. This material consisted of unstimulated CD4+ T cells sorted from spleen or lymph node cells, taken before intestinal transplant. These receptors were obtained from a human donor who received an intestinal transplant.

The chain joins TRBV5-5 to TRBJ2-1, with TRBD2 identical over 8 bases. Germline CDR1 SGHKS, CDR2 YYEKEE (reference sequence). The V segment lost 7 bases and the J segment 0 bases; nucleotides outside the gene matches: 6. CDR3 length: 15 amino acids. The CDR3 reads CASVFGGASYNEQFF. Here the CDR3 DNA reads TGTGCCAGCGTCTTCGGGGGGGCCTCCTACAATGAGCAGTTCTTC.

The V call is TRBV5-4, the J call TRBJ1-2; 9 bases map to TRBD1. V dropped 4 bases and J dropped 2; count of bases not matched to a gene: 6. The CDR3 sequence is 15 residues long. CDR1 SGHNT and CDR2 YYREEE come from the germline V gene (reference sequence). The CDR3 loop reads CASSKPGQGNYGYTF. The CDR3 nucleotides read TGTGCCAGCAGCAAACCGGGACAGGGAAACTATGGCTACACCTTC.

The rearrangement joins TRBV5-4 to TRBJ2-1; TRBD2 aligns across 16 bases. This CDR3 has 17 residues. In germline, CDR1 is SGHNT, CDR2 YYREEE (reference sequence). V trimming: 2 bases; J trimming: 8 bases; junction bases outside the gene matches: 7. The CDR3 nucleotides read TGTGCCAGCAGCTTACCGGGACTAGCGGGGGGGGTCTATGAGCAGTTCTTC. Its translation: CASSLPGLAGGVYEQFF. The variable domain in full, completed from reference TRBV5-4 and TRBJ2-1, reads ETGVTQSPTHLIKTRGQQVTLRCSSQSGHNTVSWYQQALGQGPQFIFQYYREEENGRGNFPPRFSGLQFPNYSSELNVNALELDDSALYLCASSLPGLAGGVYEQFFGPGTRLTVL.

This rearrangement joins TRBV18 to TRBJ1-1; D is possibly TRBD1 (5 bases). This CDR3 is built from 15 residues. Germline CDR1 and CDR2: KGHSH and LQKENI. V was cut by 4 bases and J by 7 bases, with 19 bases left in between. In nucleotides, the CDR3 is TGTGCCAGCTCACTAGAACAGGCCTCATCGGGTGAAGCTTTCTTT. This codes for CASSLEQASSGEAFF. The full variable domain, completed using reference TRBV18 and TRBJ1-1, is NAGVMQNPRHLVRRRGQEARLRCSPMKGHSHVYWYRQLPEEGLKFMVYLQKENIIDESGMPKERFSAEFPKEGPSILRIQQVVRGDSAAYFCASSLEQASSGEAFFGQGTRLTVV.

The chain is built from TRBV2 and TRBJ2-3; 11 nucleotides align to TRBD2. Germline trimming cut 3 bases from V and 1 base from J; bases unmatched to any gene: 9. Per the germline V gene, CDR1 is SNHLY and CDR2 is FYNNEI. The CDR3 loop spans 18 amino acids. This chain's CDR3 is CASSDPSGGPGGTDTQYF. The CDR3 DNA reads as TGTGCCAGCAGTGACCCTAGCGGGGGGCCCGGGGGCACAGATACGCAGTATTTT.

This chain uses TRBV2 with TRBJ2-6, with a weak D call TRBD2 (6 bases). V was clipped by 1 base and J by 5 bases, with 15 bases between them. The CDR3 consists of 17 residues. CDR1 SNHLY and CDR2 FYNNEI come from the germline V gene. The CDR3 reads CASSEVPAGFRANVLTF. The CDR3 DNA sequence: TGTGCCAGCAGTGAAGTCCCGGCGGGGTTCAGGGCCAACGTCCTGACTTTC.

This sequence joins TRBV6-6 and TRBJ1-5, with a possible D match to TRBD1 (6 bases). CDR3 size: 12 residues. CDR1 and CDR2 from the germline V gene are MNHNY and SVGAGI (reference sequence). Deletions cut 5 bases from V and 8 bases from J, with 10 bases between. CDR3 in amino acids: CASSPTGEPQHF. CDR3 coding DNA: TGTGCCAGCAGTCCGACAGGTGAGCCCCAGCATTTT.

The CDR3 bases are TGTGCCAGCAGCTTCCTTAATGAAAAACTGTTTTTT. This sequence encodes CASSFLNEKLFF. This rearrangement joins TRBV7-9 to TRBJ1-4; D is unresolved. CDR1 and CDR2 from the germline V gene are SEHNR and FQNEAQ (reference sequence). This CDR3 is 12 amino acids long. Trimming pared 3 bases from V and 4 bases from J, leaving 3 bases between.

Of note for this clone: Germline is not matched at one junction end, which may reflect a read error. The CDR3 is CASSLSRGGGAINF. DNA of the CDR3: TGTGCCAGCAGTTTGTCGCGCGGCGGGGGTGCTATTAACTTC. The chain carries TRBV28 and TRBJ1-2, with D perhaps TRBD1 (5 bases). Per germline, CDR1 MDHEN and CDR2 SYDVKM. The CDR3 runs to 14 residues.

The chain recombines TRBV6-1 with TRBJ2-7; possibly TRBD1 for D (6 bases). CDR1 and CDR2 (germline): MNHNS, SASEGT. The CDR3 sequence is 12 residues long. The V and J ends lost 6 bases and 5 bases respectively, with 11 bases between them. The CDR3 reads CASSPQGDEQYF. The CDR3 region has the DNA TGTGCCAGCAGCCCACAGGGCGACGAGCAGTACTTC.

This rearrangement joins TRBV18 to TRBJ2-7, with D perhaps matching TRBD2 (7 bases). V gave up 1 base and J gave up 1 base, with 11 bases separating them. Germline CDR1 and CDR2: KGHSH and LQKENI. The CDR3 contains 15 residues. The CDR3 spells CASSPREGESYEQYF. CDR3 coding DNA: TGTGCCAGCTCACCACGGGAGGGGGAGTCCTACGAGCAGTACTTC.

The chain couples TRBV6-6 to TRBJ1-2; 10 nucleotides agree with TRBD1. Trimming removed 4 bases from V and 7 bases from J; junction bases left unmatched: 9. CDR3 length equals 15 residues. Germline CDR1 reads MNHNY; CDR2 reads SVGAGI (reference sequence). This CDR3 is CASSFLTGGATGYTF. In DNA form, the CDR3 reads TGTGCCAGCAGTTTCTTGACAGGGGGCGCGACTGGCTACACCTTC.

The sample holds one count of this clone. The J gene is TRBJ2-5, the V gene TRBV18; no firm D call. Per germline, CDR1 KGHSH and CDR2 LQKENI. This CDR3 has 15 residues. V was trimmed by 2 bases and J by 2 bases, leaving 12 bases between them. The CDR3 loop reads CASSPIQAPQETQYF. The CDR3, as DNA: TGTGCCAGCTCACCAATCCAGGCCCCGCAAGAGACCCAGTACTTC.

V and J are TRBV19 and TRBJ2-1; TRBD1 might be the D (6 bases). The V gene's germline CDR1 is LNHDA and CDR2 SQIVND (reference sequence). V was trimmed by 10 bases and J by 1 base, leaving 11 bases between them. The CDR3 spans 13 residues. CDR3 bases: TGTGCCACCTCACAGGGATCCTACAATGAGCAGTTCTTC. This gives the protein CATSQGSYNEQFF.

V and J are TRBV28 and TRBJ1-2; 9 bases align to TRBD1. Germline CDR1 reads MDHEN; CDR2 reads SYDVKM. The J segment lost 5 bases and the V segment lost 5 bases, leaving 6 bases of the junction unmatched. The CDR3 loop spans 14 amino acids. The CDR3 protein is CASSPSGTGYGYTF. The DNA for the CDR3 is TGTGCCAGCAGTCCTTCCGGGACAGGGTATGGCTACACCTTC.

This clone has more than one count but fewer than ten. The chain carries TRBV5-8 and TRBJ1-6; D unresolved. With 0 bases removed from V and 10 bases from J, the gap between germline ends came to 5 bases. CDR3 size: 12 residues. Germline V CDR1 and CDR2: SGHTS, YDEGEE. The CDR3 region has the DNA TGTGCCAGCAGCTTGGAAACATCACCCCTCCACTTT. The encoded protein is CASSLETSPLHF.

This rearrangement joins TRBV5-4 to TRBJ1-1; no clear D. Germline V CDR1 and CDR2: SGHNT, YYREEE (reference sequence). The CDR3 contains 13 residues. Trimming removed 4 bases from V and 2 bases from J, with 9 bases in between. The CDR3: CASSDDTNTEAFF. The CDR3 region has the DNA TGTGCCAGCAGCGACGACACTAACACTGAAGCTTTCTTT.

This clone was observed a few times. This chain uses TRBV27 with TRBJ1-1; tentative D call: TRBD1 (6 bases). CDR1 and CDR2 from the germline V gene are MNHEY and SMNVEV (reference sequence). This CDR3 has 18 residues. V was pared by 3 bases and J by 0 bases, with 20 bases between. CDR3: CASSFLGHGRGMNTEAFF. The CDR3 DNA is TGTGCCAGCAGTTTTCTAGGCCACGGAAGGGGGATGAACACTGAAGCTTTCTTT.

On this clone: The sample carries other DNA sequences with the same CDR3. The CDR3 sequence: CASSLGQGWYEQYF. CDR3 nucleotide sequence: TGCGCCAGCAGCTTGGGACAGGGTTGGTACGAGCAGTACTTC. The chain is built from TRBV5-1 and TRBJ2-7; 7 bases line up with TRBD1. Germline trimming cut 0 bases from V and 4 bases from J; bases unmatched to any gene: 4. CDR1 is SGHRS, CDR2 YFSETQ, per germline. This CDR3 is 14 amino acids long.

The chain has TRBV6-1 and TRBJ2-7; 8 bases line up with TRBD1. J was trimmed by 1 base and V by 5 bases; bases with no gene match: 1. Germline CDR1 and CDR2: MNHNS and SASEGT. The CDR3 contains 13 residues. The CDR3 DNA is TGTGCCAGCAGTAGGACAGGGTCCTACGAGCAGTACTTC. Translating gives CASSRTGSYEQYF.

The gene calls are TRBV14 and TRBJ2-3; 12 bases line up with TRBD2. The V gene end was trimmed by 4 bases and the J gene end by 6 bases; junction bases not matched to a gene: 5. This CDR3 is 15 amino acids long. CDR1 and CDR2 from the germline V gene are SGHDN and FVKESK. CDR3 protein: CASSRRLAGVDTQYF. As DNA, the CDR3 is TGTGCCAGCAGCCGGCGACTAGCGGGGGTTGATACGCAGTATTTT.

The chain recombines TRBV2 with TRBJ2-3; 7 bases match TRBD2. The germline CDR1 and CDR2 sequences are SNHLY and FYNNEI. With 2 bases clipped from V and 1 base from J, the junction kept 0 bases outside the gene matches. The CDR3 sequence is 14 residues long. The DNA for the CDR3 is TGTGCCAGCAGTGAAACTAGCGGCACAGATACGCAGTATTTT. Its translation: CASSETSGTDTQYF.

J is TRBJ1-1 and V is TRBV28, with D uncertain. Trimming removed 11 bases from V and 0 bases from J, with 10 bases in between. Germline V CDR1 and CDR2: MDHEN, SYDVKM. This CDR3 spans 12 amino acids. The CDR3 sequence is CAVSSLNTEAFF. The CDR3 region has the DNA TGTGCCGTGAGTTCGTTGAACACTGAAGCTTTCTTT. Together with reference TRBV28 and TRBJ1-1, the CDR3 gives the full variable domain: DVKVTQSSRYLVKRTGEKVFLECVQDMDHENMFWYRQDPGLGLRLIYFSYDVKMKEKGDIPEGYSVSREKKERFSLILESASTNQTSMYLCAVSSLNTEAFFGQGTRLTVV.

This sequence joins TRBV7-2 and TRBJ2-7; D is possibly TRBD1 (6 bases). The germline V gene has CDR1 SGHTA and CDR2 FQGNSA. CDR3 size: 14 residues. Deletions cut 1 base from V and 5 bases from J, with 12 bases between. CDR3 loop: CASSLEAGVNEQYF. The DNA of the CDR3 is TGTGCCAGCAGCTTAGAGGCAGGGGTTAACGAGCAGTACTTC.

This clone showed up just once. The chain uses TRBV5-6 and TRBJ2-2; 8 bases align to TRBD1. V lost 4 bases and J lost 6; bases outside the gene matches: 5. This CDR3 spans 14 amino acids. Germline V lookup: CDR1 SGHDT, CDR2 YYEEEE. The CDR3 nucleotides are TGTGCCAGCAGCGCAGACAGGGGCGCCGGGGAGCTGTTTTTT. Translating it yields CASSADRGAGELFF.

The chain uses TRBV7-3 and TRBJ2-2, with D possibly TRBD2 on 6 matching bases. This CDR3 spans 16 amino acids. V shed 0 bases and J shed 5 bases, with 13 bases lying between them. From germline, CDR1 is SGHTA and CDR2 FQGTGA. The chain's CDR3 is CASSLTSGGVTGELFF. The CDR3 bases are TGTGCCAGCAGCTTAACGTCAGGCGGGGTGACCGGGGAGCTGTTTTTT.

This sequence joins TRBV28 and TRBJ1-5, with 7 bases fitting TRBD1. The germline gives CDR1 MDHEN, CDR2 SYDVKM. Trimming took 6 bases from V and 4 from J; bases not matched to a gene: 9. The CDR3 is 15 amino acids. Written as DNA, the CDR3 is TGTGCCAGCAGGGGAGACAGGGTCCATAATCAGCCCCAGCATTTT. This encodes CASRGDRVHNQPQHF.

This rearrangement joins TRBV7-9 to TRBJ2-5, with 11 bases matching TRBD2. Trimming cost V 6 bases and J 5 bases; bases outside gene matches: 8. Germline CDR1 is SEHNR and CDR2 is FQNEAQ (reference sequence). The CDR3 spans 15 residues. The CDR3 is CASRARTSGPETQYF. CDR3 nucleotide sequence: TGTGCCAGCAGAGCCCGGACTAGCGGGCCCGAGACCCAGTACTTC.

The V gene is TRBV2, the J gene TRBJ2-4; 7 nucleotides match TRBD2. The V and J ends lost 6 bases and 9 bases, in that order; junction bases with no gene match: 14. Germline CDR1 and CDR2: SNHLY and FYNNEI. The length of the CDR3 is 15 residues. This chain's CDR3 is CASSPQRGSGVIQYF. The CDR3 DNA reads TGTGCCAGCAGCCCCCAGCGGGGAAGTGGGGTCATTCAGTACTTC.

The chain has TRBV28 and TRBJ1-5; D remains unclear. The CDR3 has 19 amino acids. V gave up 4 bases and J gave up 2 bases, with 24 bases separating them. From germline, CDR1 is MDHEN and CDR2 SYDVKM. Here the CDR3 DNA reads TGTGCCAGCAGTTCCCCCATCAGAGGGCGAAAGGTTGGCAATCAGCCCCAGCATTTT. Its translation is CASSSPIRGRKVGNQPQHF.